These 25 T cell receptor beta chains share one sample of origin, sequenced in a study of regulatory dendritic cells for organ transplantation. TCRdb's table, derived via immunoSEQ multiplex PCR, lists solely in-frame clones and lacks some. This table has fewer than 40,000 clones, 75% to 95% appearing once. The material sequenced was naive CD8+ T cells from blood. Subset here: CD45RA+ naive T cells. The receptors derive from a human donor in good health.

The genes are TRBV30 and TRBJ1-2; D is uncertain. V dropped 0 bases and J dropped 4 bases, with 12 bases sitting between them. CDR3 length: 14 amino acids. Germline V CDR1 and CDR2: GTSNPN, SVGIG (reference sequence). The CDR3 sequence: CAWSVISPVYGYTF. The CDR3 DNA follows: TGTGCCTGGAGTGTTATCAGCCCAGTCTATGGCTACACCTTC.

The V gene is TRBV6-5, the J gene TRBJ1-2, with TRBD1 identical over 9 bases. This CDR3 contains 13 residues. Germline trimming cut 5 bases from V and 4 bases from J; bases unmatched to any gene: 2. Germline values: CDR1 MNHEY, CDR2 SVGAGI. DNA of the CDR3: TGTGCCAGCAGTCCGACAGGGGGCTATGGCTACACCTTC. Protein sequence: CASSPTGGYGYTF.

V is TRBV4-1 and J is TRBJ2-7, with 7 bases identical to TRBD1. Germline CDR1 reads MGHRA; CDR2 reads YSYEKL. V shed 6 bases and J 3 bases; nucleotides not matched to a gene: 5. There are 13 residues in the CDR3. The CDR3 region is CASSQDRRYEQYF. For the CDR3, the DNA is TGCGCCAGCAGTCAGGACAGGCGCTACGAGCAGTACTTC.

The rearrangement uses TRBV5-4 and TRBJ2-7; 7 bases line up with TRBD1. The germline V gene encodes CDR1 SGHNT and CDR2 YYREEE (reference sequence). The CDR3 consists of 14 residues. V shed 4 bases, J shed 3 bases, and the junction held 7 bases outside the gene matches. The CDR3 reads CASSPRDSNYEQYF. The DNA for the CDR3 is TGTGCCAGCAGCCCCCGGGACAGTAACTACGAGCAGTACTTC.

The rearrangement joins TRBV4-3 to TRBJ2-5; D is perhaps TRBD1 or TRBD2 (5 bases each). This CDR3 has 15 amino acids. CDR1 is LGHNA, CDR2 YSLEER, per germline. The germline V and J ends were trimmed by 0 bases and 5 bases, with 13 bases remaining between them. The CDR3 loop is CASSQDRLGEETQYF. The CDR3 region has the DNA TGCGCCAGCAGCCAAGACCGGCTGGGGGAGGAGACCCAGTACTTC.

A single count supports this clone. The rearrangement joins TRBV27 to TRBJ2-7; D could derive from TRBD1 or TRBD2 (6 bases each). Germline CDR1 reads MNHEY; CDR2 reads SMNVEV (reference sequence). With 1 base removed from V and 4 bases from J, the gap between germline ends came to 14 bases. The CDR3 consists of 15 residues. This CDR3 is CASSLFGGVRYEQYF. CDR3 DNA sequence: TGTGCCAGCAGTTTATTCGGGGGCGTTCGGTACGAGCAGTACTTC.

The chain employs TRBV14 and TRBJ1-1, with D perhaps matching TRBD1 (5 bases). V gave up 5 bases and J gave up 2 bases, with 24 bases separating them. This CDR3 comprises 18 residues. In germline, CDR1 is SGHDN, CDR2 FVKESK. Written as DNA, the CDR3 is TGTGCCAGCAGCTTAACAATAGTCCCGGGACGCTCTAACACTGAAGCTTTCTTT. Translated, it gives CASSLTIVPGRSNTEAFF.

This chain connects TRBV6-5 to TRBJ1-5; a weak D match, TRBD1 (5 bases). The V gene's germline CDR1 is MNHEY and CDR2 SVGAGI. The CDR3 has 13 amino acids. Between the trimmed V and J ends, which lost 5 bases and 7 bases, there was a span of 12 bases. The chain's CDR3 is CASSTIQEQPQHF. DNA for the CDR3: TGTGCCAGCAGTACAATACAGGAACAGCCCCAGCATTTT.

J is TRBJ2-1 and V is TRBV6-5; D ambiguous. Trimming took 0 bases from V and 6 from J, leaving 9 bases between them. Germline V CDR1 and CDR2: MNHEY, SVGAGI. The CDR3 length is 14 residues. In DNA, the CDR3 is TGTGCCAGCAGTTACTCACGGGTGGGCAATGAGCAGTTCTTC. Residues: CASSYSRVGNEQFF.

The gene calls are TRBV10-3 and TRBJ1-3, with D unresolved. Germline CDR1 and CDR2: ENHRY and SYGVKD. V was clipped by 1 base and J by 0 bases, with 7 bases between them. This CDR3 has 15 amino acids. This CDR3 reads CAISEYIGSGNTIYF. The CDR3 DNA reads TGTGCCATCAGTGAGTACATTGGCTCTGGAAACACCATATATTTT.

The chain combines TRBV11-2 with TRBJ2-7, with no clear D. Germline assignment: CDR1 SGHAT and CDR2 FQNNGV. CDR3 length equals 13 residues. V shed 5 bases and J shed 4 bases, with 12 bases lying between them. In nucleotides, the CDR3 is TGTGCCAGCAGCCCGGACCCAATTTACGAGCAGTACTTC. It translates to CASSPDPIYEQYF.

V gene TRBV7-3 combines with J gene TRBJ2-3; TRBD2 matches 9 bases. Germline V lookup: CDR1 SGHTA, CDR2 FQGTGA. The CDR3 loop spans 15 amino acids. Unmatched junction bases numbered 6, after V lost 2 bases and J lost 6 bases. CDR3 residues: CASSLGTTSGDTQYF. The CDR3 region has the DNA TGTGCCAGCAGCTTAGGGACGACTAGCGGTGATACGCAGTATTTT.

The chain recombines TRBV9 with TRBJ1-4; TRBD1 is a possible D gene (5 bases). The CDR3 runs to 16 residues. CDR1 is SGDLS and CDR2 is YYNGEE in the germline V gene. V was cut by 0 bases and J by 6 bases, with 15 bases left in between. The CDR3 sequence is CASSVGVGWGDEKLFF. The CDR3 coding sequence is TGTGCCAGCAGCGTAGGAGTGGGATGGGGGGATGAAAAACTGTTTTTT.

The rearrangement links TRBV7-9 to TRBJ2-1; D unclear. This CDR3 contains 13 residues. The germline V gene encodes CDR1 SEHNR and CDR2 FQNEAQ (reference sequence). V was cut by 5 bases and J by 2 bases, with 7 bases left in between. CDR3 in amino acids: CASSARAYNEQFF. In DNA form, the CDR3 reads TGTGCCAGCAGCGCAAGGGCCTACAATGAGCAGTTCTTC.

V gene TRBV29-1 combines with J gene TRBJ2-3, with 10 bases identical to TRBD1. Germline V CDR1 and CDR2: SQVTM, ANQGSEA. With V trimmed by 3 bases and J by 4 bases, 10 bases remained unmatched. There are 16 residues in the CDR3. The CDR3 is CSVDEAGQGEADTQYF. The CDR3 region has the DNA TGCAGCGTTGACGAGGCAGGACAGGGGGAGGCAGATACGCAGTATTTT.

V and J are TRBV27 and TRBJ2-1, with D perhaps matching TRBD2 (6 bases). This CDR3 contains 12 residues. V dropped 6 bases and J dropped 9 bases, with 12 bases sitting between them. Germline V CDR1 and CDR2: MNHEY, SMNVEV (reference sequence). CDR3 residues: CASRSSEGEQFF. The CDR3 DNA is TGTGCCAGCAGGTCTAGCGAAGGTGAGCAGTTCTTC.

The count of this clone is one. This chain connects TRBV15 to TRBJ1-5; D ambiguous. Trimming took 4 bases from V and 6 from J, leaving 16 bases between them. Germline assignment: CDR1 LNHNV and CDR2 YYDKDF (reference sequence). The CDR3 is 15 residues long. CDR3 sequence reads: CATSNREVFPQPQHF. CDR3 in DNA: TGTGCCACCAGCAACCGGGAAGTCTTCCCTCAGCCCCAGCATTTT.

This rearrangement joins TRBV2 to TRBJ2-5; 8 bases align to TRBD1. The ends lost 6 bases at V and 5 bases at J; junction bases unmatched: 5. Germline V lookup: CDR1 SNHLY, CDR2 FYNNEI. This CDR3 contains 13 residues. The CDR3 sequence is CASRTGGRETQYF. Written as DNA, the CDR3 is TGTGCCAGCAGAACAGGGGGACGGGAGACCCAGTACTTC. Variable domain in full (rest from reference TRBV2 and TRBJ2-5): EPEVTQTPSHQVTQMGQEVILRCVPISNHLYFYWYRQILGQKVEFLVSFYNNEISEKSEIFDDQFSVERPDGSNFTLKIRSTKLEDSAMYFCASRTGGRETQYFGPGTRLLVL.

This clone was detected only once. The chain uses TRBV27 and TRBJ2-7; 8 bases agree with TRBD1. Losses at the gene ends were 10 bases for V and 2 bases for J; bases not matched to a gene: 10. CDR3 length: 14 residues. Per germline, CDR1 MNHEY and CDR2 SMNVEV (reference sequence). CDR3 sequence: CATSRGPRTYEQYF. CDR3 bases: TGTGCCACCAGCAGGGGGCCTCGCACCTACGAGCAGTACTTC.

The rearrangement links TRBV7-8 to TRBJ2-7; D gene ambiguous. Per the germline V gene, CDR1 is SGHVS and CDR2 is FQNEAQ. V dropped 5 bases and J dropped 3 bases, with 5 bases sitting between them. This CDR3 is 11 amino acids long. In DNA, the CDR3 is TGTGCCAGCAGCCCGGGCTACGAGCAGTACTTC. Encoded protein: CASSPGYEQYF.

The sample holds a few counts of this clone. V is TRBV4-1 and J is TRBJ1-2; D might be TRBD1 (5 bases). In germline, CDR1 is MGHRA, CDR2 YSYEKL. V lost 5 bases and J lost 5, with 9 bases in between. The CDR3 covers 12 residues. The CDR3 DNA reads TGCGCCAGCAGCACCCGACAGTATGGCTACACCTTC. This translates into CASSTRQYGYTF.

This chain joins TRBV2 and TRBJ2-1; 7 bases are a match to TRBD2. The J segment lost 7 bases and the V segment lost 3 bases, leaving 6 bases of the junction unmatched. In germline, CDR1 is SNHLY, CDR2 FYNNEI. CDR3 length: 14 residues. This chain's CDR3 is CASSEELAANEQFF. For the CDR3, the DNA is TGTGCCAGCAGTGAGGAGCTAGCGGCGAATGAGCAGTTCTTC.

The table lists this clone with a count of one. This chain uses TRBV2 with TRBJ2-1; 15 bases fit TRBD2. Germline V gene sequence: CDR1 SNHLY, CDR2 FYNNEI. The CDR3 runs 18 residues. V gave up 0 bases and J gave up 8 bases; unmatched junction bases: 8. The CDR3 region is CASSEAGTSGGPEDEQFF. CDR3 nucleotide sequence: TGTGCCAGCAGTGAAGCTGGGACTAGCGGGGGGCCTGAGGATGAGCAGTTCTTC.

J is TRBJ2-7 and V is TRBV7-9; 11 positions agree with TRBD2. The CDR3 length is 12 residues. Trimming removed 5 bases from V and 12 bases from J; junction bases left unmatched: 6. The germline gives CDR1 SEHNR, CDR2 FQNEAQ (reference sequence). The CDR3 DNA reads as TGTGCCAGCAGCCTTAGCGGGAGGGCCCCGTACTTC. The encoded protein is CASSLSGRAPYF. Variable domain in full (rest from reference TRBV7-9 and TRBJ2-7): DTGVSQNPRHKITKRGQNVTFRCDPISEHNRLYWYRQTLGQGPEFLTYFQNEAQLEKSRLLSDRFSAERPKGSFSTLEIQRTEQGDSAMYLCASSLSGRAPYFGPGTRLTVT.

CDR3 sequence reads: CASSLWTSGSRYSYEQYF. DNA of the CDR3: TGTGCCAGCAGCTTATGGACTAGCGGGAGTCGTTACTCCTACGAGCAGTACTTC. The chain carries TRBV11-2 and TRBJ2-7; 13 positions agree with TRBD2. CDR1 is SGHAT and CDR2 is FQNNGV in the germline V gene. This CDR3 spans 18 amino acids. V was pared by 2 bases and J by 0 bases, with 7 bases of the junction left unmatched.